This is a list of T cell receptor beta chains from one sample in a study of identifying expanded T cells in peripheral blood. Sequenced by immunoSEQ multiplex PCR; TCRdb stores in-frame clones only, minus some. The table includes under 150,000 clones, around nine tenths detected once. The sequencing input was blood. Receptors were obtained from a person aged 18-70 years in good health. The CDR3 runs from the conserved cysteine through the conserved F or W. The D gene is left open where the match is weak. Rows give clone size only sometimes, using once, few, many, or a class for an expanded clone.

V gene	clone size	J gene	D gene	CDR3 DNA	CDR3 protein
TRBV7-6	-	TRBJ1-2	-	TGTGCCAGCAGCTTAGTACAAGACTATGGCTACACCTTC	CASSLVQDYGYTF
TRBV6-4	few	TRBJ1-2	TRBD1	TGTGCCAGCAGTCGGACAGGGAATAATGGCTACACCTTC	CASSRTGNNGYTF
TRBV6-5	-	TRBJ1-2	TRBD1	TGTGCCAGCAGGAGGGCAGGGGGTATCTATGGCTACACCTTC	CASRRAGGIYGYTF
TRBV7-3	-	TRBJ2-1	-	TGTGCCAGCAGCTTGTCACCTTCGGGTGGCGAGCAGTTCTTC	CASSLSPSGGEQFF
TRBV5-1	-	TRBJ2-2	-	TGCGCCAGCAGCTTGGCCTCCAGGGGGAACACCGGGGAGCTGTTTTTT	CASSLASRGNTGELFF
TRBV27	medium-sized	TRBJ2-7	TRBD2	TGTGCCAGCAGCCCGGGACTAGCTTACGAGCAGTACTTC	CASSPGLAYEQYF
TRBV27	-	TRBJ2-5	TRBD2	TGTGCCAGCAGTACTCCCGGGACTAGCATAGAGACCCAGTACTTC	CASSTPGTSIETQYF
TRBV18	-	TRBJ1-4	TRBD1	TGTGCCAGCTCAAGGTCACAGGGGACAACTAATGAAAAACTGTTTTTT	CASSRSQGTTNEKLFF
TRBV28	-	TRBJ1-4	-	TGTGCCAGCACCGCTGGGGGAACAGCTAATGAAAAACTGTTTTTT	CASTAGGTANEKLFF
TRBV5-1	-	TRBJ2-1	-	TGCGCCACTAGGGACATCGGACGGGGCAGCTCCTACAATGAGCAGTTCTTC	CATRDIGRGSSYNEQFF
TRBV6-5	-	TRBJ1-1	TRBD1	TGTGCCAGCAGTTACCTCGGGACAGGGGTGGACACTGAAGCTTTCTTT	CASSYLGTGVDTEAFF
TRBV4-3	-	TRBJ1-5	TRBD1	TGCGCCAGCAGCCAAGGAAGGCAGGGGGGCCAGCCCCAGCATTTT	CASSQGRQGGQPQHF
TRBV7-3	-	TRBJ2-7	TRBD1	TGTGCCAGCAGCCCCCGGGCAGGGGGAGTATCCTACGAGCAGTACTTC	CASSPRAGGVSYEQYF
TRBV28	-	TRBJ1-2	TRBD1	TGTGCCAGCAGTAGCGGGACAGGGCTTCGTACTAACTATGGCTACACCTTC	CASSSGTGLRTNYGYTF
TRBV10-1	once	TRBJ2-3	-	TGCGCCAGCAGTGAGTCTTTGGTAGTAAAGAGCACAGATACGCAGTATTTT	CASSESLVVKSTDTQYF
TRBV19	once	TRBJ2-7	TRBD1	TGTGCCAGTAGTATTCAGGGGACAGGGGCGACCTACGAGCAGTACTTC	CASSIQGTGATYEQYF
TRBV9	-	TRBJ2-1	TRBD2	TGTGCCAGCAGCGTATCCCTAGCGGGGGGCAATGAGCAGTTCTTC	CASSVSLAGGNEQFF
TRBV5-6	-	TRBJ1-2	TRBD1	TGTGCCAGCAGCTCGGACAGGGGGCGGGACTATGGCTACACCTTC	CASSSDRGRDYGYTF
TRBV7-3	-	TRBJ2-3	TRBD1	TGTGCCAGCAGCTCCGGACTTTCGGACAGGGCGGTTCAGTATTTT	CASSSGLSDRAVQYF
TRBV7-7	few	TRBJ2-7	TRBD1	TGTGCCAGCAGCTTATCGATTGGACAGGGAGGCGAGCAGTACTTC	CASSLSIGQGGEQYF
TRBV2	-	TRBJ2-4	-	TGTGCCAGCAATAACAGGGAAAACATTCAGTACTTC	CASNNRENIQYF
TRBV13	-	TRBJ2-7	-	TGTGCCAGCAGCTTAGAGTTCAAGCGCACGAGCGGTTTATGGGAGCAGTACTTC	CASSLEFKRTSGLWEQYF
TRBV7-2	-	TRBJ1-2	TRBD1	TGTGCCAGCAGCCGGGGAGTCGGACAGGGAGATGGCTACACCTTC	CASSRGVGQGDGYTF
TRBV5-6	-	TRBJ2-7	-	TGTGCCAGCCAAGCAGGGGTGGCCTACGAGCAGTACTTC	CASQAGVAYEQYF
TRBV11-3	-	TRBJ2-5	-	TGTGCCAGCAGCCCCCGACAGGAAGAGACCCAGTACTTC	CASSPRQEETQYF
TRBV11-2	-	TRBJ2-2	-	TGTGCCAGCAGCCAGACAGGGTTTAGCGGCGGGGAGCTGTTTTTT	CASSQTGFSGGELFF
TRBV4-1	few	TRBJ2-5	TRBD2	TGCGCCAGCAGTAGACTTAGCGGGAGATTACAAGAGACCCAGTACTTC	CASSRLSGRLQETQYF
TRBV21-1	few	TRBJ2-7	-	TGTGCCAGCAGGATCGGCCCAGCGCTCGCCGAGCAGTACTTC	CASRIGPALAEQYF